The subject of this entry is one T cell receptor (beta chain). Antigen unknown. These data come from a study of T cell responses to AZD1222 COVID-19 vaccine. Overall study findings and caveats: Unmutated regions of variants are reportedly targeted by nearly half of spike-specific TCRs. Spike as a whole was targeted by vaccine-associated CD4 TCRs, dominant at 160-218 and 743-854. The study identified only five to seven AZD1222 recipients as seropositive at baseline.

The protocol was immunoSEQ multiplex PCR, while the TCRdb copy is restricted to in-frame clones and leaves out a portion. The profile covers 75,000 to 90,000 clones, with approximately 83% appearing a single time and around 3.6% taken by the ten largest. The germline V gene encodes CDR1 SGHTA and CDR2 FQGNSA. V lost 3 bases and J lost 1; bases outside the gene matches: 4. The CDR3 runs 15 residues. The sequence derives from an adult who received the AZD1222 COVID-19 vaccine. The sequencing here drew on peripheral blood, taken 28 days after the second AZD1222 dose. This chain connects TRBV7-2 to TRBJ1-1, with 8 bases identical to TRBD1. CDR3 bases: TGTGCCAGCAGCTTGGGAGGACAGGGGAACACTGAAGCTTTCTTT. Translating gives CASSLGGQGNTEAFF.